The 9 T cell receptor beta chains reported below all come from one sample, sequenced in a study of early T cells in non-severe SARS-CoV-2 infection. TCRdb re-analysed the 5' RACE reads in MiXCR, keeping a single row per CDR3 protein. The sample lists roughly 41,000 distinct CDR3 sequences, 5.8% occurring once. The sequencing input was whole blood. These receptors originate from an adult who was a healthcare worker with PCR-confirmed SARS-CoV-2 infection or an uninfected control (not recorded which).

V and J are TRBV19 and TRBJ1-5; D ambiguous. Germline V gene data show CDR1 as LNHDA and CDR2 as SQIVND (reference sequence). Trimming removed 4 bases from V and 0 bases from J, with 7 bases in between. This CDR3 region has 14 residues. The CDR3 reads CASSTTYSNQPQHF. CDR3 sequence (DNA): TGTGCCAGTAGTACCACATATAGCAATCAGCCCCAGCATTTT.

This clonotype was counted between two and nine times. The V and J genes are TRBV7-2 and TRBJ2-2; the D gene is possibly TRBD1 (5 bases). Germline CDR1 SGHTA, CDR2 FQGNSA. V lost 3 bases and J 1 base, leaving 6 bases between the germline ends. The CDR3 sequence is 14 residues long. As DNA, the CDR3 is TGTGCCAGCAGCTTCGGACAGAACACCGGGGAGCTGTTTTTT. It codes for CASSFGQNTGELFF.

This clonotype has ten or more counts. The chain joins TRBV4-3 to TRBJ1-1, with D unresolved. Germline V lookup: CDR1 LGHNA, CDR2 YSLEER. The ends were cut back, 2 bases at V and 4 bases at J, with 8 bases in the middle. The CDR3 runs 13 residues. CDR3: CASSQTTSTEAFF. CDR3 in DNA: TGCGCCAGCAGCCAAACGACGAGCACTGAAGCTTTCTTT.

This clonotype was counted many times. The CDR3: CASSQEWLPSTDTQYF. The CDR3 nucleotides read TGCGCCAGCAGCCAAGAATGGCTACCAAGCACAGATACGCAGTATTTT. The chain recombines TRBV4-1 with TRBJ2-3; D gene ambiguous. Trimming removed 0 bases at V and 0 bases at J, with 10 bases between. CDR3 length equals 16 residues. CDR1 and CDR2 from the germline V gene are MGHRA and YSYEKL.

The CDR3 sequence: CASSPPLNTGELFF. CDR3 nucleotides: TGTGCCAGCAGCCCTCCGCTGAACACCGGGGAGCTGTTTTTT. J is TRBJ2-2 and V is TRBV13; D not certain. Trimming removed 5 bases at V and 1 base at J, with 8 bases between. The germline gives CDR1 PRHDT, CDR2 FYEKMQ (reference sequence). The CDR3 contains 14 residues.

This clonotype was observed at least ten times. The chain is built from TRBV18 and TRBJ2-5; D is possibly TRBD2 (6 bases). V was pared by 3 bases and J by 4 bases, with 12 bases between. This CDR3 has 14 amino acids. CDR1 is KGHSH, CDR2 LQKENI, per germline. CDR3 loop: CASSPGQRAETQYF. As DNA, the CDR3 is TGTGCCAGCTCACCCGGCCAGCGGGCAGAGACCCAGTACTTC.

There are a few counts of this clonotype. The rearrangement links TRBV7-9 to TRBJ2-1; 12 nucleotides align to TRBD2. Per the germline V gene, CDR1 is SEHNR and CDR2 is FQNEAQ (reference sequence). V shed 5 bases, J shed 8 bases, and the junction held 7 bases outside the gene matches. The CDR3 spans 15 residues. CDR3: CASSLLAGGQDEQFF. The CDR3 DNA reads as TGTGCCAGCAGCCTACTAGCGGGGGGCCAAGATGAGCAGTTCTTC.

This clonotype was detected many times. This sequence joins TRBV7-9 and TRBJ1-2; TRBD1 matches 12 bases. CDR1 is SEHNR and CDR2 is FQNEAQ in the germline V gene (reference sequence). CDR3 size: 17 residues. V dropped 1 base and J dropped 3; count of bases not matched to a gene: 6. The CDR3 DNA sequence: TGTGCCAGCAGCTTAGAAGGGACAGGGGGCGCGGACTATGGCTACACCTTC. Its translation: CASSLEGTGGADYGYTF.

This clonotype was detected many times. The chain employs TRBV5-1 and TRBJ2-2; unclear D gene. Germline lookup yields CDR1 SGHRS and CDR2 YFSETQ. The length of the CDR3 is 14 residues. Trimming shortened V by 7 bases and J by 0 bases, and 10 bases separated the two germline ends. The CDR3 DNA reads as TGCGCCAGCGAGACGGGTTCGAACACCGGGGAGCTGTTTTTT. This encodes CASETGSNTGELFF.